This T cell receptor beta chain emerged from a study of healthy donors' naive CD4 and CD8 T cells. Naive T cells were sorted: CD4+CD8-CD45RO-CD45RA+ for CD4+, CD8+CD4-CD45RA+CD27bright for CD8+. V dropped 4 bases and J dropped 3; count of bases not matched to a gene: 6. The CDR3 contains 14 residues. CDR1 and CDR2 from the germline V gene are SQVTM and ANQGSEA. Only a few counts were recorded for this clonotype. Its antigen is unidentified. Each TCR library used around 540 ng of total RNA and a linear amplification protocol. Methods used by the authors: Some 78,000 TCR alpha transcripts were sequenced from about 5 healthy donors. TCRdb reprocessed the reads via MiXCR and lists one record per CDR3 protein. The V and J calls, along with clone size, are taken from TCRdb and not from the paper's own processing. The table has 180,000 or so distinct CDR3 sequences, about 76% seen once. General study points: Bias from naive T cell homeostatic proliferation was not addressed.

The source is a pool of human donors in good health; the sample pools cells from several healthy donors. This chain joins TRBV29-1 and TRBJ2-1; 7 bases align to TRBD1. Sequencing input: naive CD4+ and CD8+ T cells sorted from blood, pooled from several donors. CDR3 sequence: CSVARTGLYNEQFF. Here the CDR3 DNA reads TGCAGCGTTGCAAGGACAGGACTCTACAATGAGCAGTTCTTC.